This paragraph reports one TCR beta chain. The sample comes from a study of blood T cell repertoires in COVID-19. Study summary: Samples of COVID-19 (acute and convalescent) were obtained from the United States, Italy and Spain.

The V end was cut by 4 bases, the J end by 6 bases, with 15 bases between. The CDR3 covers 14 residues. In germline, CDR1 is LGHDT, CDR2 YNNKEL (reference sequence). Assay used: immunoSEQ multiplex PCR; TCRdb lists only in-frame clones, some missing. The sample yields 150,000 or so clones, about nine tenths seen once. Sequencing was carried out using peripheral blood. This sequence was found in a woman in her sixties or seventies with acute or convalescent COVID-19. This chain connects TRBV3-1 (or the pseudogene TRBV3-2) to TRBJ1-1; a weak D match, TRBD1 (5 bases). CDR3 protein: CASSRSGGESEAFF. The CDR3 nucleotides are TGTGCCAGCAGCCGATCGGGAGGGGAGTCTGAAGCTTTCTTT.